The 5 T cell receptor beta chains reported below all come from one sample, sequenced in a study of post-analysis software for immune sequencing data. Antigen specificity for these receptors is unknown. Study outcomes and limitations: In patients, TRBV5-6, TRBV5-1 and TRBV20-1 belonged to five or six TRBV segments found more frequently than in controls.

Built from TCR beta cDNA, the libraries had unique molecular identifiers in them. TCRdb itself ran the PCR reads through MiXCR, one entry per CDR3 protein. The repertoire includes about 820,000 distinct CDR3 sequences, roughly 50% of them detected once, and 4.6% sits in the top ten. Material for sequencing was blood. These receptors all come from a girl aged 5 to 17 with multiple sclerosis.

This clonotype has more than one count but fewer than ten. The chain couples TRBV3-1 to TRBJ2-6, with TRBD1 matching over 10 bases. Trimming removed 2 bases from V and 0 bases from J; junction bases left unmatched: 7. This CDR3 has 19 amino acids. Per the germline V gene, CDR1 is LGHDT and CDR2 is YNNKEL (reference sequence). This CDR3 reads CASSQLGRDRGSGANVLTF. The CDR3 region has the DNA TGTGCCAGCAGCCAACTCGGCCGGGACAGGGGCTCTGGGGCCAACGTCCTGACTTTC.

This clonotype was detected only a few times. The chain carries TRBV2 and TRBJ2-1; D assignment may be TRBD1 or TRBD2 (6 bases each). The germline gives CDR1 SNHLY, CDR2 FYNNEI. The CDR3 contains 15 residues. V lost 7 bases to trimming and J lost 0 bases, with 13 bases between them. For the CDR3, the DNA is TGTGCCAGCAACGGGGGCTTGAGCTCCTACAATGAGCAGTTCTTC. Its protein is CASNGGLSSYNEQFF.

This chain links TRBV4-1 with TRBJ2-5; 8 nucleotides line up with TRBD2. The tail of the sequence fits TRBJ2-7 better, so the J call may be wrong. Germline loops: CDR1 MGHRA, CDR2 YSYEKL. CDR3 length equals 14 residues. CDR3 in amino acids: CASSQVVGGDEQYF. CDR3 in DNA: TGCGCCAGCAGCCAAGTAGTCGGGGGGGACGAGCAGTACTTC.

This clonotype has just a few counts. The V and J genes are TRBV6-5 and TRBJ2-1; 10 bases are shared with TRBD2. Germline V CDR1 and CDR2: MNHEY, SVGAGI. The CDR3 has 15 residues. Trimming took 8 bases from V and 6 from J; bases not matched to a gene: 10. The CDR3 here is CASWSLASGSNEQFF. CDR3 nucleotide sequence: TGTGCCAGCTGGTCTTTGGCTAGCGGGAGCAATGAGCAGTTCTTC.

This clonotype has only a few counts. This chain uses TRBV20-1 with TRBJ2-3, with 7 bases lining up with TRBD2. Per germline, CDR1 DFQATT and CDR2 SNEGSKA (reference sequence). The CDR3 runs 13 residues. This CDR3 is CRAVRGVVDTQYF. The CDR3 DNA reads TGCAGGGCGGTCCGGGGGGTTGTAGATACGCAGTATTTT.